This is a list of T cell receptor beta chains from one sample in a study of radiotherapy plus CTLA-4 blockade in lung cancer. The protocol was immunoSEQ multiplex PCR, while the TCRdb copy is restricted to in-frame clones and leaves out a portion. The sample holds roughly 58,000 clones; 70% to 85% are singletons and the top ten take 6% to 7%. The input for sequencing was peripheral blood, taken from a patient treated with radiotherapy plus ipilimumab. Source of these receptors: a human donor with non-small cell lung cancer whose response to radiotherapy plus ipilimumab could not be evaluated. Each CDR3 is given with its conserved first and last residue. Fields, in order: CDR3 DNA, CDR3 protein, V gene, CDR3 length, D gene, J gene, clone size. A D gene is named only where the DNA matches it firmly. Expanded clones get a size class; other rows say once, few or many, or leave the size out.

CDR3 DNA: TGCGCCAGCCGCCGTCCAACTAATTACGAGCAGTACTTC
CDR3 protein: CASRRPTNYEQYF
V gene: TRBV10-1
CDR3 length: 13
D gene: -
J gene: TRBJ2-7
clone size: -

CDR3 DNA: TGTGCCAGCAGCTTAGACTCTTATGGCTACACCTTC
CDR3 protein: CASSLDSYGYTF
V gene: TRBV7-9
CDR3 length: 12
D gene: -
J gene: TRBJ1-2
clone size: -

CDR3 DNA: TGTGCCAGCAGCTTATTGGGGGGAGCGTACGAGCAGTACTTC
CDR3 protein: CASSLLGGAYEQYF
V gene: TRBV7-9
CDR3 length: 14
D gene: -
J gene: TRBJ2-7
clone size: -

CDR3 DNA: TGTGCCAGTAGTTCAGGGGATCCTGAAGCTTTCTTT
CDR3 protein: CASSSGDPEAFF
V gene: TRBV19
CDR3 length: 12
D gene: -
J gene: TRBJ1-1
clone size: -

CDR3 DNA: TGTGCCAGCAGTGAACTGTCGGGAACTAACTATGGCTACACCTTC
CDR3 protein: CASSELSGTNYGYTF
V gene: TRBV6-1
CDR3 length: 15
D gene: -
J gene: TRBJ1-2
clone size: once

CDR3 DNA: TGTGCCAGCAGTGAAATAGGAGTAAGCTCCTACAATGAGCAGTTCTTC
CDR3 protein: CASSEIGVSSYNEQFF
V gene: TRBV2
CDR3 length: 16
D gene: -
J gene: TRBJ2-1
clone size: -

CDR3 DNA: TGTGCCAGCAGTTACCTAACTAGGGGACAGGGACGAGGCGGCTACACCTTC
CDR3 protein: CASSYLTRGQGRGGYTF
V gene: TRBV2
CDR3 length: 17
D gene: TRBD1
J gene: TRBJ1-2
clone size: -

CDR3 DNA: TGTGCCAGCAGTTTATTCGGACAGGGATCCTACGAGCAGTACTTC
CDR3 protein: CASSLFGQGSYEQYF
V gene: TRBV28
CDR3 length: 15
D gene: TRBD1
J gene: TRBJ2-7
clone size: -

CDR3 DNA: TGCGCCAGCAGCCAAGCGATCGGGTCTTATAATTCACCCCTCCACTTT
CDR3 protein: CASSQAIGSYNSPLHF
V gene: TRBV4-1
CDR3 length: 16
D gene: -
J gene: TRBJ1-6
clone size: -

CDR3 DNA: TGCGCCAGCAGCTGGACTTCCGCAGAGGATGGCTACACCTTC
CDR3 protein: CASSWTSAEDGYTF
V gene: TRBV5-1
CDR3 length: 14
D gene: -
J gene: TRBJ1-2
clone size: few

CDR3 DNA: TGTGCCAGCAGCTTTGGTGTCAGGGGAAGCACAGATACGCAGTATTTT
CDR3 protein: CASSFGVRGSTDTQYF
V gene: TRBV12-1
CDR3 length: 16
D gene: -
J gene: TRBJ2-3
clone size: -

CDR3 DNA: TGCGCCAGCAGCCAAGAGACAGGGGGAACGGGCTATGGCTACACCTTC
CDR3 protein: CASSQETGGTGYGYTF
V gene: TRBV4-1
CDR3 length: 16
D gene: TRBD1
J gene: TRBJ1-2
clone size: -

CDR3 DNA: TGTGCCAGCAGCTCAGCCCCACTAGCGACGGTCGATGAGCAGTTCTTC
CDR3 protein: CASSSAPLATVDEQFF
V gene: TRBV7-9
CDR3 length: 16
D gene: TRBD2
J gene: TRBJ2-1
clone size: -

CDR3 DNA: TGTGCCAGCAGCCAGAGAACAGGGGGCGAGCAGTACTTC
CDR3 protein: CASSQRTGGEQYF
V gene: TRBV7-9
CDR3 length: 13
D gene: TRBD1
J gene: TRBJ2-7
clone size: -

CDR3 DNA: TGCGCCAGCAGCTTTCGGACTAGCGGGGGCGCAGATACGCAGTATTTT
CDR3 protein: CASSFRTSGGADTQYF
V gene: TRBV5-1
CDR3 length: 16
D gene: TRBD2
J gene: TRBJ2-3
clone size: -

CDR3 DNA: TGCGCCAGCAGCCAAGCCTTCGGGGGTTCCAAAAACATTCAGTACTTC
CDR3 protein: CASSQAFGGSKNIQYF
V gene: TRBV4-3
CDR3 length: 16
D gene: -
J gene: TRBJ2-4
clone size: -

CDR3 DNA: TGTGCCAGCACCGAGGACAGGCTGGACTATGGCTACACCTTC
CDR3 protein: CASTEDRLDYGYTF
V gene: TRBV5-6
CDR3 length: 14
D gene: TRBD1
J gene: TRBJ1-2
clone size: few

CDR3 DNA: TGTGCCAGCAGCTTGGATAGTGCGGGCTACACCTTC
CDR3 protein: CASSLDSAGYTF
V gene: TRBV5-4
CDR3 length: 12
D gene: -
J gene: TRBJ1-2
clone size: -

CDR3 DNA: TGTGCCAGCAGCCGGGGAGCAACTAATGAAAAACTGTTTTTT
CDR3 protein: CASSRGATNEKLFF
V gene: TRBV7-2
CDR3 length: 14
D gene: -
J gene: TRBJ1-4
clone size: few

CDR3 DNA: TGTGCCATCAGTGAGGGACTAGCGCAAGAGACCCAGTACTTC
CDR3 protein: CAISEGLAQETQYF
V gene: TRBV10-3
CDR3 length: 14
D gene: TRBD2
J gene: TRBJ2-5
clone size: -

CDR3 DNA: TGTGCCAGCAGCCACTCCTACGAGCAGTACTTC
CDR3 protein: CASSHSYEQYF
V gene: TRBV11-2
CDR3 length: 11
D gene: -
J gene: TRBJ2-7
clone size: once

CDR3 DNA: TGTGCCAGCAGCGTACTAGCGGGGACCACAGATACGCAGTATTTT
CDR3 protein: CASSVLAGTTDTQYF
V gene: TRBV9
CDR3 length: 15
D gene: TRBD2
J gene: TRBJ2-3
clone size: -

CDR3 DNA: TGTGCCAGCTCACCAAGCGTCACGGAGCCGGGGGAGCAGTACTTC
CDR3 protein: CASSPSVTEPGEQYF
V gene: TRBV18
CDR3 length: 15
D gene: -
J gene: TRBJ2-7
clone size: -

CDR3 DNA: TGCGCCAGCAGCACCGACAGGGGGAGCGGGGAGCTGTTTTTT
CDR3 protein: CASSTDRGSGELFF
V gene: TRBV5-1
CDR3 length: 14
D gene: TRBD1
J gene: TRBJ2-2
clone size: -

CDR3 DNA: TGTGCCAGCAGCTCAGGGGAACAGCCCCAGCATTTT
CDR3 protein: CASSSGEQPQHF
V gene: TRBV28
CDR3 length: 12
D gene: -
J gene: TRBJ1-5
clone size: -

CDR3 DNA: TGTGCCAGCAGTTTCGGGGGGGCGCCCAGCATTCAGTACTTC
CDR3 protein: CASSFGGAPSIQYF
V gene: TRBV28
CDR3 length: 14
D gene: TRBD2
J gene: TRBJ2-4
clone size: -

CDR3 DNA: TGTGCCAGTAGTATAGGGACAGCGGAGCAGTTCTTC
CDR3 protein: CASSIGTAEQFF
V gene: TRBV19
CDR3 length: 12
D gene: -
J gene: TRBJ2-1
clone size: few

CDR3 DNA: TGTGCCAGCAGCTTCAGACAGGGGCTCATCAATGAGCAGTTCTTC
CDR3 protein: CASSFRQGLINEQFF
V gene: TRBV7-9
CDR3 length: 15
D gene: TRBD1
J gene: TRBJ2-1
clone size: -

CDR3 DNA: TGTGCCATCAGTCAGACAGGGTCTAATGAAAAACTGTTTTTT
CDR3 protein: CAISQTGSNEKLFF
V gene: TRBV10-3
CDR3 length: 14
D gene: TRBD1
J gene: TRBJ1-4
clone size: -

CDR3 DNA: TGTGCCAGCAGCTTGGCGACTATGTTGGTTAATGAGCAGTTCTTC
CDR3 protein: CASSLATMLVNEQFF
V gene: TRBV5-4
CDR3 length: 15
D gene: -
J gene: TRBJ2-1
clone size: few

CDR3 DNA: TGTGCCAGTAGTAGGAGGGACAGTGAGTATAATTCACCCCTCCACTTT
CDR3 protein: CASSRRDSEYNSPLHF
V gene: TRBV19
CDR3 length: 16
D gene: TRBD1
J gene: TRBJ1-6
clone size: -